Below are 30 T cell receptor beta chains sequenced from a single sample in a study of cytomegalovirus exposure and HLA in healthy donors. The PCR contained 60 Vbeta and 13 Jbeta primers. Measured with immunoSEQ multiplex PCR; TCRdb has only the in-frame clones, and not every one. The data show 200,000 or so clones, 80% to 85% seen once. The sequencing sample was made of PBMCs. The source is a woman aged 45 to 65 in good health and CMV-seropositive.

In its sample, this clone was seen a few times. The chain recombines TRBV28 with TRBJ2-7, with TRBD2 as a possible D gene (5 bases). The germline gives CDR1 MDHEN, CDR2 SYDVKM. CDR3 length equals 12 residues. Trimming stripped 5 bases from V and 9 bases from J, with 14 bases between. The CDR3 nucleotides read TGTGCCAGCAGTACCACCGAGGGTGGGCAGTACTTC. Protein: CASSTTEGGQYF. Full variable domain (rest looked up from reference TRBV28 and TRBJ2-7): DVKVTQSSRYLVKRTGEKVFLECVQDMDHENMFWYRQDPGLGLRLIYFSYDVKMKEKGDIPEGYSVSREKKERFSLILESASTNQTSMYLCASSTTEGGQYFGPGTRLTVT.

In its sample, this clone was seen a few times. The J gene is TRBJ1-6, the V gene TRBV2; D uncertain. The CDR3 spans 14 residues. V was clipped by 1 base and J by 10 bases, with 11 bases between them. Germline CDR1 is SNHLY and CDR2 is FYNNEI. Written as DNA, the CDR3 is TGTGCCAGCAGTGAAGGCAGGCTGTCCTCACCCCTCCACTTT. Residues: CASSEGRLSSPLHF.

V is TRBV9 and J is TRBJ1-6; 7 nucleotides align to TRBD1. J lost 6 bases, V lost 0 bases, and 3 bases had no gene match. Germline CDR1 and CDR2: SGDLS and YYNGEE. This CDR3 is built from 15 residues. The CDR3 region is CASSVAPGGNSPLHF. The CDR3, as DNA: TGTGCCAGCAGCGTAGCTCCAGGGGGTAATTCACCCCTCCACTTT.

This clone was detected once. V usage is TRBV5-1 and J usage is TRBJ1-2; weak D call: TRBD1 (5 bases). Germline V gene lookup returns CDR1 SGHRS and CDR2 YFSETQ. With 3 bases removed from V and 7 bases from J, the gap between germline ends came to 19 bases. CDR3 size: 15 residues. DNA for the CDR3: TGCGCCAGCAGCTCCAACCCAGACACGGGGGGTGGCTACACCTTC. Residues: CASSSNPDTGGGYTF.

The chain carries TRBV28 and TRBJ1-2; D perhaps matches TRBD1 (5 bases). Between the trimmed V and J ends, which lost 3 bases and 0 bases, there was a span of 8 bases. The CDR3 has 14 amino acids. Germline V gives CDR1 MDHEN, CDR2 SYDVKM. CDR3 protein: CASSLDTANYGYTF. CDR3 bases: TGTGCCAGCAGTTTGGACACCGCTAACTATGGCTACACCTTC.

The chain carries TRBV19 and TRBJ2-2; tentative D call: TRBD2 (5 bases). The V and J ends lost 5 bases and 5 bases respectively, with 12 bases between them. The CDR3 sequence is 14 residues long. Germline V CDR1 and CDR2: LNHDA, SQIVND (reference sequence). The DNA for the CDR3 is TGTGCCAGTAGTTTCCGGACTGATACCGGGGAGCTGTTTTTT. This codes for CASSFRTDTGELFF.

V usage is TRBV21-1 and J usage is TRBJ2-7; the table's TRBD1 call for D was not verified on the DNA. TRBV21-1 is a documented pseudogene. CDR3 length: 14 residues. In DNA, the CDR3 is TGTGCCAGCAGCAAAGAGGGACAGGTCTACGAGCAGTACTTC. This encodes CASSKEGQVYEQYF.

The genes are TRBV7-9 and TRBJ2-1; D perhaps matches TRBD2 (5 bases). This CDR3 region has 15 residues. Germline CDR1 SEHNR, CDR2 FQNEAQ (reference sequence). V was cut by 3 bases and J by 7 bases, with 16 bases left in between. CDR3 sequence (DNA): TGTGCCAGCAGCTTGACCGGGATGGTTTCTAATGAGCAGTTCTTC. Translating it yields CASSLTGMVSNEQFF.

V gene TRBV28 combines with J gene TRBJ1-3; 8 positions agree with TRBD1. The germline V gene has CDR1 MDHEN and CDR2 SYDVKM. V shed 7 bases and J 0 bases; nucleotides not matched to a gene: 11. This CDR3 region has 17 residues. The CDR3 spells CASIPGGQALSGNTIYF. CDR3 nucleotide sequence: TGTGCCAGCATTCCAGGGGGACAGGCCCTCTCTGGAAACACCATATATTTT.

The chain combines TRBV4-1 with TRBJ2-7, with 8 bases fitting TRBD2. This CDR3 is built from 15 residues. Trimming took 4 bases from V and 2 from J; bases not matched to a gene: 7. CDR1 and CDR2 from the germline V gene are MGHRA and YSYEKL. The DNA of the CDR3 is TGCGCCAGCAGCCCCTTAGCGGGAATGCCCTACGAGCAGTACTTC. Amino acid sequence: CASSPLAGMPYEQYF.

This chain joins TRBV5-1 and TRBJ1-2; TRBD1 matches 7 bases. The trim removed 4 bases at V and 4 bases at J, leaving 10 bases unmatched. The CDR3 totals 15 residues. CDR1 SGHRS and CDR2 YFSETQ come from the germline V gene. The CDR3 DNA follows: TGCGCCAGCAGCCGGGGTAGGGGGCGAGCCTATGGCTACACCTTC. Protein: CASSRGRGRAYGYTF.

This clone was recorded once. The same CDR3 also results from other DNA sequences found in this sample. The chain has TRBV13 and TRBJ2-5, with TRBD2 identical over 9 bases. The J segment lost 5 bases and the V segment lost 3 bases, leaving 7 bases of the junction unmatched. CDR1 PRHDT and CDR2 FYEKMQ come from the germline V gene (reference sequence). CDR3 length equals 15 residues. CDR3 residues: CASSFRAGGRETQYF. The DNA for the CDR3 is TGTGCCAGCAGCTTCCGAGCGGGAGGTAGGGAGACCCAGTACTTC.

The chain is built from TRBV28 and TRBJ1-1; possible D gene TRBD1, 6 bases. There are 12 residues in the CDR3. Per the germline V gene, CDR1 is MDHEN and CDR2 is SYDVKM. Trimming stripped 5 bases from V and 10 bases from J, with 14 bases between. CDR3 DNA: TGTGCCAGCAGTCTCCCCGGGACACCAGCTTTCTTT. Its translation is CASSLPGTPAFF.

This chain links TRBV7-9 with TRBJ2-5, with 9 bases fitting TRBD1. Germline V CDR1 and CDR2: SEHNR, FQNEAQ (reference sequence). V lost 5 bases to trimming and J lost 5 bases; unmatched junction nucleotides: 6. CDR3 length: 14 amino acids. The CDR3 nucleotides read TGTGCCAGCAGCCCTGGGACAGGGAGCGAGACCCAGTACTTC. Translation: CASSPGTGSETQYF.

The J gene is TRBJ2-7, the V gene TRBV5-1, with D possibly TRBD1 on 6 matching bases. V was cut by 4 bases and J by 7 bases, with 15 bases left in between. Germline V gene sequence: CDR1 SGHRS, CDR2 YFSETQ. This CDR3 comprises 13 residues. The CDR3 DNA reads as TGCGCCAGCAGCCACCCAGGGGCTGATGAGCAGTACTTC. Encoded protein: CASSHPGADEQYF.

The chain is built from TRBV5-4 and TRBJ2-7; TRBD1 aligns across 9 bases. V lost 3 bases to trimming and J lost 3 bases; unmatched junction nucleotides: 1. The length of the CDR3 is 13 residues. Germline loops: CDR1 SGHNT, CDR2 YYREEE (reference sequence). CDR3 nucleotide sequence: TGTGCCAGCAGCTGGACAGGGGACTACGAGCAGTACTTC. It translates to CASSWTGDYEQYF.

In this sample, this clone turned up a few times. This sequence joins TRBV28 and TRBJ1-5, with D possibly being TRBD1 (5 bases). Germline-derived CDR1 and CDR2 are MDHEN and SYDVKM. This CDR3 spans 17 amino acids. The ends were cut back, 4 bases at V and 5 bases at J, with 21 bases in the middle. The CDR3 DNA follows: TGTGCCAGCAGTTCCCCTGGGGCGCAGGGCCGACATCAGCCCCAGCATTTT. It encodes CASSSPGAQGRHQPQHF.

The V and J genes are TRBV9 and TRBJ2-3; 10 nucleotides align to TRBD2. CDR1 and CDR2 (germline): SGDLS, YYNGEE. CDR3 length: 16 amino acids. The J segment lost 9 bases and the V segment lost 6 bases, leaving 16 bases of the junction unmatched. This chain's CDR3 is CASTPSGLAGVETQYF. CDR3 bases: TGTGCCAGCACCCCCAGTGGGCTAGCGGGAGTGGAAACGCAGTATTTT.

V is TRBV28 and J is TRBJ1-3, with a possible D match to TRBD1 (6 bases). V was cut by 5 bases and J by 4 bases, with 12 bases left in between. CDR3 size: 14 residues. Per the germline V gene, CDR1 is MDHEN and CDR2 is SYDVKM. DNA of the CDR3: TGTGCCAGCAGTGCAACAGGGTCAGGAAACACCATATATTTT. Amino acids: CASSATGSGNTIYF.

The rearrangement joins TRBV7-9 to TRBJ1-4, with 8 positions matching TRBD1. The CDR3 consists of 14 residues. Germline lookup yields CDR1 SEHNR and CDR2 FQNEAQ (reference sequence). The junction had 5 bases not matched to a gene; V was cut back by 4 bases and J by 7 bases. CDR3 residues: CASSSGGAGEKLFF. CDR3 nucleotides: TGTGCCAGCAGCTCAGGGGGCGCAGGTGAAAAACTGTTTTTT.

This clone was detected once. The chain has TRBV10-2 and TRBJ1-3; no firm D call. V shed 4 bases and J shed 2 bases, with 6 bases lying between them. This CDR3 has 13 residues. CDR1 and CDR2 (germline): WSHSY, SAAADI. CDR3 protein: CASSGRPGNTIYF. CDR3 DNA sequence: TGCGCCAGCAGTGGCAGGCCTGGAAACACCATATATTTT.

V usage is TRBV6-6 and J usage is TRBJ1-6; TRBD1 might be the D (5 bases). V lost 2 bases and J 10 bases, leaving 15 bases between the germline ends. In germline, CDR1 is MNHNY, CDR2 SVGAGI (reference sequence). The CDR3 is 15 residues long. The CDR3 loop reads CASSYDQRGGSPLHF. CDR3 coding DNA: TGTGCCAGCAGTTACGATCAGAGGGGAGGATCACCCCTCCACTTT.

In this sample, this clone turned up once. V usage is TRBV13 and J usage is TRBJ2-7; TRBD2 agrees at 11 bases. With 5 bases clipped from V and 0 bases from J, the junction kept 6 bases outside the gene matches. Germline-derived CDR1 and CDR2 are PRHDT and FYEKMQ (reference sequence). There are 16 residues in the CDR3. CDR3 DNA: TGTGCCAGCAGCGCCGGACTAGCGGGTTACTCCTACGAGCAGTACTTC. It translates to CASSAGLAGYSYEQYF.

The chain has TRBV7-8 and TRBJ1-2; 7 bases are shared with TRBD1. The CDR3 loop spans 16 amino acids. The germline CDR1 and CDR2 sequences are SGHVS and FQNEAQ. The V gene end was trimmed by 5 bases and the J gene end by 4 bases; junction bases not matched to a gene: 13. Here the CDR3 DNA reads TGTGCCAGCAGCCCAAGGGGACAGAGTCTCGTCTATGGCTACACCTTC. Encoded protein: CASSPRGQSLVYGYTF.

The chain joins TRBV4-3 to TRBJ2-7; TRBD1 is a possible D gene (5 bases). Trimming cost V 1 base and J 0 bases, with 13 bases left between them. This CDR3 has 16 residues. Germline CDR1 reads LGHNA; CDR2 reads YSLEER. Written as DNA, the CDR3 is TGCGCCAGCAGCCAAGGGTCGGCAGGGAACTCCTACGAGCAGTACTTC. Translated: CASSQGSAGNSYEQYF.

V is TRBV6-7 and J is TRBJ2-3, with TRBD2 matching over 7 bases. TRBV6-7 carries the ORF label, with uncertain function. J gave up 0 bases and V 7 bases, and 13 bases lay outside the gene matches. The CDR3 runs to 17 residues. This chain's CDR3 is CASTPGGTELSTDTQYF. The CDR3 nucleotides are TGTGCCAGCACCCCCGGGGGGACCGAACTTAGCACAGATACGCAGTATTTT.

CDR3 nucleotide sequence: TGCGCCAGCAGCCAAGTTGGGCTAGCGGCACAGTACTTC. Translated, it gives CASSQVGLAAQYF. The chain uses TRBV4-1 and TRBJ2-5; TRBD2 matches at 7 bases. Germline assignment: CDR1 MGHRA and CDR2 YSYEKL. CDR3 length equals 13 residues. The V and J ends lost 1 base and 11 bases, in that order; junction bases with no gene match: 7.

The chain combines TRBV20-1 with TRBJ1-4; D might be TRBD1 (5 bases). This CDR3 spans 11 amino acids. With 6 bases removed from V and 8 bases from J, the gap between germline ends came to 10 bases. The germline gives CDR1 DFQATT, CDR2 SNEGSKA (reference sequence). Here the CDR3 DNA reads TGCAGTGCCCTCTCAGGGGAAAAACTGTTTTTT. Translating it yields CSALSGEKLFF.

The rearrangement links TRBV2 to TRBJ2-6, with D perhaps TRBD1 (5 bases). V was clipped by 3 bases and J by 5 bases, with 20 bases between them. CDR1 is SNHLY and CDR2 is FYNNEI in the germline V gene. The CDR3 sequence is 18 residues long. The CDR3 reads CASSDGTGAAPWANVLTF. CDR3 coding DNA: TGTGCCAGCAGTGATGGTACAGGTGCCGCACCCTGGGCCAACGTCCTGACTTTC.

In regard to this clone: One end of the junction fails to match germline, which may point to a read error. The V call is TRBV7-7, the J call TRBJ1-5; D call uncertain. Germline V gene sequence: CDR1 SSHAT, CDR2 FNYEAQ (reference sequence). The CDR3 extends over 14 amino acids. As DNA, the CDR3 is TGTGCTAGCAGCTCCGGGGATTTGAATCAGCCCCAGCATTTT. Its translation: CASSSGDLNQPQHF.